The rows below give T cell receptor beta chains drawn from one sample of a study of identical twins. TCRdb reanalysed the 5' RACE reads using MiXCR and keeps one entry per CDR3 protein. Among hundreds of thousands of distinct CDR3 sequences listed, about 20% were seen once. The same specimen was also included in a second study, on T cells expressing NK-cell markers.

The sequenced material came from PBMCs. These receptors all come from a woman younger than 35 in good health. Both conserved end residues are trimmed from each CDR3.

v_call	j_call	cdr3_aa
TRBV12-3/TRBV12-4	TRBJ1-4	ASSGEKLF
TRBV19	TRBJ2-1	ASSIFIPGLAGGPSIGEQF
TRBV29-1	TRBJ2-3	SVRGLAGGLTSTDTQY
TRBV27	TRBJ2-5	ASSLTAGKRETQY
TRBV4-3	TRBJ2-1	ASSQESLGGYDEQF
TRBV12-3/TRBV12-4	TRBJ2-7	ASSLTGTGALYEQY
TRBV6-6	TRBJ1-2	ASSYSSYGYT
TRBV7-9	TRBJ2-5	ASSFSTGGETQY
TRBV9	TRBJ2-1	ASSAQPGNEQF
TRBV10-3	TRBJ2-1	AITPGSGGSNNEQF
TRBV7-2	TRBJ1-2	ASSLAGGYGYT
TRBV5-1	TRBJ2-1	ASSFMTGYNEQF
TRBV12-3/TRBV12-4	TRBJ2-2	ASSSQGANTGELF
TRBV20-1	TRBJ2-1	SARTLAGARNEQF
TRBV4-3	TRBJ2-1	ASSQPPWGGAYNEQF
TRBV7-9	TRBJ2-1	ASSLVSGRPLYNEQF
TRBV6-2/TRBV6-3	TRBJ1-5	ASSYPAALRDRDQPQH
TRBV20-1	TRBJ2-5	SARDRQSQETQY
TRBV20-1	TRBJ2-7	SAAGYQQY
TRBV6-1	TRBJ2-1	ASSTGGEPYNEQF
TRBV24-1	TRBJ2-1	ATSDGVRRGGPEQF
TRBV29-1	TRBJ2-5	SVSGTLQETQY
TRBV12-3/TRBV12-4	TRBJ1-2	ASRAGTGSGYT
TRBV20-1	TRBJ1-5	SAADVGRNQPQH
TRBV7-3	TRBJ2-3	ASSPGLGKLTDTQY
TRBV7-3	TRBJ2-2	ASSMNTGELF
TRBV7-9	TRBJ2-5	ASSLRPSGKETQY
TRBV10-3	TRBJ2-5	AISKLQQETQY
TRBV12-3/TRBV12-4	TRBJ2-7	ASSNPTYEQY
TRBV12-3/TRBV12-4	TRBJ1-2	ASSYGQISNYGYT
TRBV12-3/TRBV12-4	TRBJ1-2	ASRGQGARNYGYT
TRBV27	TRBJ2-5	ASWAGGLQETQY
TRBV7-2	TRBJ2-1	ASSLNRPSAFNNEQF